This TCR beta chain was retrieved from a study of CD4 T cells in relation to SARS-CoV-2 and coronaviruses. At the level of the study: The negative reference was HIV-1 Nef peptide pool or peptide-free culture.

Study-level results: Around two thirds of donors had memory CD4+ clonotypes crossrecognizing SARS-CoV-2 and common cold coronavirus spike. No crossreactivity against non-spike viral proteins was tested here.

V was pared by 6 bases and J by 0 bases, with 8 bases of the junction left unmatched. The CDR3 has 17 amino acids. CDR1 SNHLY and CDR2 FYNNEI come from the germline V gene. This clone appeared a few times. Its cognate antigen is unknown. Before the COVID-19 pandemic, during about 2011-2019, CD4+ T cells were taken from unexposed donors. CD4+ T cells were isolated from the cells after 10 days of culture. Unexposed-donor CD4+ T cells were probed with SARS-CoV-2 S/N and four cold-coronavirus spikes, cells permitting. Sequencing was performed with immunoSEQ multiplex PCR; in TCRdb, only in-frame clones are kept and a portion is missing. The table lists 20,000 to 25,000 clones, around 72% of them singletons.

The sequenced sample was CD4+ T cells from PBMCs, cultured in vitro. This clonotype was sampled from a human donor in good health. This chain uses TRBV2 with TRBJ2-4; 10 nucleotides line up with TRBD2. CDR3 nucleotide sequence: TGTGCCAGCAGCCTCCGGGTAGCGGGAGGAGCCAAAAACATTCAGTACTTC. This translates into CASSLRVAGGAKNIQYF.